The 18 T cell receptor beta chains given below trace back to one sample, sequenced in a study of shared clonotypes between healthy human individuals. Here immunoSEQ multiplex PCR was the method, and the copy in TCRdb shows in-frame clones only, minus some. The sample lists some 2,500,000 clones; 80% to 95% were seen once. The sequenced sample consisted of naive CD4+ T cells from PBMCs. Subset described: CD45RA+ positively selected. The origin of the receptors is a young man in good health. Some clones in this sample may be carry-over from other donors' samples.

The rearrangement joins TRBV5-1 to TRBJ1-2, with D tentatively TRBD1 (6 bases). V dropped 2 bases and J dropped 2 bases, with 10 bases sitting between them. Germline lookup yields CDR1 SGHRS and CDR2 YFSETQ. The CDR3 contains 14 residues. CDR3 DNA: TGCGCCAGCAGCTTACAAGGACAGAACTATGGCTACACCTTC. As protein: CASSLQGQNYGYTF.

The chain links TRBV9 to TRBJ2-1; 11 bases are a match to TRBD2. Germline CDR1 is SGDLS and CDR2 is YYNGEE. Trimming cost V 4 bases and J 3 bases; bases outside gene matches: 6. This CDR3 spans 16 amino acids. CDR3 sequence: CASSTLAGGFYNEQFF. The CDR3 coding sequence is TGTGCCAGCAGCACCTTAGCGGGAGGGTTCTACAATGAGCAGTTCTTC.

This clone showed up just once. The V call is TRBV30, the J call TRBJ2-2, with 9 bases aligning to TRBD2. The CDR3 extends over 15 amino acids. The trim removed 3 bases at V and 8 bases at J, leaving 10 bases unmatched. CDR1 GTSNPN and CDR2 SVGIG come from the germline V gene (reference sequence). The CDR3 nucleotides read TGTGCCTGGAGCCGGGATAGCGGGAGAAAGGGGGAGCTGTTTTTT. Encoded protein: CAWSRDSGRKGELFF.

This clone was detected a few times. Other DNA sequences of this sample code for an identical CDR3. This chain uses TRBV30 with TRBJ1-1, with 10 bases identical to TRBD1. The J segment lost 6 bases and the V segment lost 3 bases, leaving 4 bases of the junction unmatched. Per germline, CDR1 GTSNPN and CDR2 SVGIG (reference sequence). This CDR3 is 13 amino acids long. The CDR3 bases are TGTGCCTGGAGCCCGGACAGGGGGGCTGAAGCTTTCTTT. It yields the protein CAWSPDRGAEAFF.

The chain couples TRBV19 to TRBJ2-3; D gene ambiguous. The CDR3 consists of 14 residues. V lost 5 bases and J 1 base, leaving 10 bases between the germline ends. CDR1 and CDR2 from the germline V gene are LNHDA and SQIVND (reference sequence). The CDR3 reads CASSWVPRTDTQYF. The CDR3 region has the DNA TGTGCCAGTAGTTGGGTACCGCGCACAGATACGCAGTATTTT.

The chain recombines TRBV7-3 with TRBJ2-1; 12 nucleotides align to TRBD2. The V segment lost 1 base and the J segment 6 bases; nucleotides outside the gene matches: 13. Germline V CDR1 and CDR2: SGHTA, FQGTGA. This CDR3 is 19 amino acids long. CDR3 residues: CASSLSASGRANYVNEQFF. In DNA, the CDR3 is TGTGCCAGCAGCTTAAGCGCTAGCGGGAGGGCCAATTATGTCAATGAGCAGTTCTTC.

V gene TRBV4-2 combines with J gene TRBJ1-1, with D unresolved. Trimming shortened V by 1 base and J by 1 base, and 7 bases separated the two germline ends. CDR1 is LGHNA and CDR2 is YNFKEQ in the germline V gene. CDR3 length: 14 residues. CDR3 loop: CASSQGGRNTEAFF. Written as DNA, the CDR3 is TGTGCCAGCAGCCAAGGAGGCAGGAACACTGAAGCTTTCTTT.

The rearrangement uses TRBV7-2 and TRBJ1-5, with 9 nucleotides matching TRBD1. V was pared by 4 bases and J by 1 base, with 14 bases of the junction left unmatched. Germline V gene data show CDR1 as SGHTA and CDR2 as FQGNSA. This CDR3 is 19 amino acids long. CDR3 sequence reads: CASSSTGGAPLWSNQPQHF. CDR3 DNA: TGTGCCAGCAGCTCGACAGGGGGTGCCCCTCTTTGGAGCAATCAGCCCCAGCATTTT.

The V and J genes are TRBV2 and TRBJ2-5; D uncertain. V was cut by 6 bases and J by 1 base, with 12 bases left in between. This CDR3 has 14 residues. Germline assignment: CDR1 SNHLY and CDR2 FYNNEI. Written as DNA, the CDR3 is TGTGCCAGCAGCAAACAGTTTTTCCAAGAGACCCAGTACTTC. Amino acids: CASSKQFFQETQYF.

The chain links TRBV5-6 to TRBJ2-1, with 9 bases matching TRBD1. V lost 3 bases and J lost 8; bases outside the gene matches: 6. CDR3 length: 14 residues. Germline CDR1 SGHDT, CDR2 YYEEEE. CDR3 coding DNA: TGTGCCAGCAGCTCGGACAGGGGTTTGGATGAGCAGTTCTTC. Amino acid sequence: CASSSDRGLDEQFF.

In its sample, this clone was seen once. V is TRBV7-9 and J is TRBJ2-1, with unresolved D. With 3 bases removed from V and 8 bases from J, the gap between germline ends came to 20 bases. Germline CDR1 SEHNR, CDR2 FQNEAQ (reference sequence). The CDR3 contains 16 residues. CDR3 in amino acids: CASSFSPTPRFDEQFF. The DNA for the CDR3 is TGTGCCAGCAGCTTCTCTCCTACGCCTCGGTTTGATGAGCAGTTCTTC.

The chain links TRBV7-3 to TRBJ2-3, with 9 positions matching TRBD2. The germline gives CDR1 SGHTA, CDR2 FQGTGA. The CDR3 extends over 14 amino acids. V lost 4 bases to trimming and J lost 9 bases; unmatched junction nucleotides: 8. The CDR3 nucleotides read TGTGCCAGCAGCTCGGGACTAGCCCCCAACACGCAGTATTTT. Its protein is CASSSGLAPNTQYF.

This rearrangement joins TRBV14 to TRBJ1-1, with D possibly being TRBD1 (5 bases). The CDR3 is 15 amino acids. Germline loops: CDR1 SGHDN, CDR2 FVKESK. V gave up 0 bases and J gave up 2 bases, with 10 bases separating them. CDR3 protein: CASSQDPGGNTEAFF. CDR3 coding DNA: TGTGCCAGCAGCCAAGATCCTGGGGGTAACACTGAAGCTTTCTTT. Filled out from reference TRBV14 and TRBJ1-1, the complete variable domain reads EAGVTQFPSHSVIEKGQTVTLRCDPISGHDNLYWYRRVMGKEIKFLLHFVKESKQDESGMPNNRFLAERTGGTYSTLKVQPAELEDSGVYFCASSQDPGGNTEAFFGQGTRLTVV.

J is TRBJ2-3 and V is TRBV7-2; 7 nucleotides line up with TRBD1. V lost 3 bases, J lost 3 bases, and 3 bases stayed unmatched. Germline V CDR1 and CDR2: SGHTA, FQGNSA. The length of the CDR3 is 14 residues. The DNA of the CDR3 is TGTGCCAGCAGCTTCGACAGGGAGACAGATACGCAGTATTTT. It translates to CASSFDRETDTQYF.

In this sample, this clone turned up once. V usage is TRBV27 and J usage is TRBJ1-2; D perhaps matches TRBD1 (6 bases). The V and J ends lost 5 bases and 4 bases respectively, with 11 bases between them. This CDR3 contains 13 residues. CDR1 is MNHEY, CDR2 SMNVEV, per germline (reference sequence). The CDR3 spells CASSEGGRYGYTF. Here the CDR3 DNA reads TGTGCCAGCAGTGAAGGGGGGCGCTATGGCTACACCTTC.

This clone was observed once. V usage is TRBV7-3 and J usage is TRBJ2-7, with D possibly TRBD2 on 6 matching bases. The CDR3 covers 17 residues. The germline gives CDR1 SGHTA, CDR2 FQGTGA. Trimming cost V 2 bases and J 3 bases, with 20 bases left between them. The chain's CDR3 is CASSLGAQRAVSYEQYF. The CDR3 DNA reads TGTGCCAGCAGCTTAGGTGCCCAGCGGGCGGTTAGCTACGAGCAGTACTTC.

The rearrangement links TRBV27 to TRBJ1-2; 7 bases map to TRBD1. The CDR3 is 14 amino acids. Germline V gene sequence: CDR1 MNHEY, CDR2 SMNVEV (reference sequence). V lost 5 bases to trimming and J lost 3 bases; unmatched junction nucleotides: 6. CDR3: CASSTQGSYYGYTF. The CDR3 DNA is TGTGCCAGCAGTACACAGGGGTCGTACTATGGCTACACCTTC.

The chain links TRBV25-1 to TRBJ2-2; the D gene could be TRBD1 or TRBD2 (6 bases each). CDR1 is MGHDK and CDR2 is SYGVNS in the germline V gene. V was shortened by 4 bases and J by 4 bases, with 16 bases between the two germline ends. The CDR3 is made up of 16 amino acids. The CDR3 DNA follows: TGTGCCAGCAGTGGAGAGGGGGGAGGCCGCACCGGGGAGCTGTTTTTT. Amino acid sequence: CASSGEGGGRTGELFF.